Presented here are 6 T cell receptor beta chains from one specimen sequenced in a study of CD8+ T cells in alopecia areata. cDNA reverse transcribed from extracted RNA served as the sequencing template. Some clones are missing from TCRdb's copy, which holds only in-frame ones; the method was immunoSEQ multiplex PCR. The data show about 200,000 clones, approximately 61% seen once. Sequences were derived from CD4+ T cells sorted from blood, sampled at week 0. These receptors all stem from a human donor with alopecia areata.

This chain joins TRBV27 and TRBJ2-3, with 8 bases lining up with TRBD2. Germline loops: CDR1 MNHEY, CDR2 SMNVEV (reference sequence). The CDR3 is 18 amino acids. The V segment lost 0 bases and the J segment 4 bases; nucleotides outside the gene matches: 12. CDR3 sequence (DNA): TGTGCCAGCAGTTTATCCTTCTCCCGGGAGGGTAATGCAGATACGCAGTATTTT. It is translated as CASSLSFSREGNADTQYF.

The gene calls are TRBV5-8 and TRBJ1-5, with D possibly matching TRBD1 (5 bases). Germline V lookup: CDR1 SGHTS, CDR2 YDEGEE. V was pared by 5 bases and J by 9 bases, with 15 bases between. This CDR3 spans 13 amino acids. The CDR3: CASSVTVLGPQHF. The CDR3 DNA sequence: TGTGCCAGCAGTGTGACAGTTCTGGGGCCCCAGCATTTT. Based on the CDR3 plus reference TRBV5-8 and TRBJ1-5, the full variable domain is EAGVTQSPTHLIKTRGQQATLRCSPISGHTSVYWYQQALGLGLQFLLWYDEGEERNRGNFPPRFSGRQFPNYSSELNVNALELEDSALYLCASSVTVLGPQHFGDGTRLSIL.

V is TRBV30 and J is TRBJ2-7; 10 nucleotides match TRBD1. The V gene's germline CDR1 is GTSNPN and CDR2 SVGIG (reference sequence). There are 14 residues in the CDR3. The V gene end was trimmed by 3 bases and the J gene end by 6 bases; junction bases not matched to a gene: 8. CDR3: CAWRGTGVFLEQYF. CDR3 DNA sequence: TGTGCCTGGAGGGGGACAGGGGTGTTTCTCGAGCAGTACTTC.

The V call is TRBV29-1, the J call TRBJ2-4, with TRBD1 matching 8 bases. Germline V gene data show CDR1 as SQVTM and CDR2 as ANQGSEA. The CDR3 is 15 residues long. V was clipped by 0 bases and J by 3 bases; unmatched bases: 4. CDR3 amino acids: CSVEDRGLGKNIQYF. The CDR3 DNA is TGCAGCGTTGAAGACAGGGGGCTTGGCAAAAACATTCAGTACTTC.

J is TRBJ1-6 and V is TRBV11-2; 7 positions agree with TRBD1. CDR1 and CDR2 (germline): SGHAT, FQNNGV. This CDR3 contains 17 residues. Losses at the gene ends were 5 bases for V and 7 bases for J; bases not matched to a gene: 14. The CDR3 sequence is CASSQNPPGTVNSPLHF. Written as DNA, the CDR3 is TGTGCCAGCAGCCAAAACCCTCCCGGGACAGTGAATTCACCCCTCCACTTT.

The chain carries TRBV6-5 and TRBJ2-7, with D perhaps TRBD1 (6 bases). The CDR3 runs 16 residues. CDR1 is MNHEY, CDR2 SVGAGI, per germline. V gave up 0 bases and J gave up 4 bases, with 16 bases separating them. The CDR3, as DNA: TGTGCCAGCAGTTACTCGAGGGCAGGGGCTAAATACGAGCAGTACTTC. Translating gives CASSYSRAGAKYEQYF.